Here is one TCR beta chain with its context. Its target is not known. The sample comes from a study of post-analysis software for immune sequencing data. Whole-study context: In terms of disease course, relapsing-remitting, secondary progressive and progressive-relapsing multiple sclerosis were included. Study outcomes and limitations: F measure grouped same-batch samples tightly together. A significant reduction in normalized Chao1 diversity was observed in multiple sclerosis patients versus controls.

Prepared TCR beta cDNA libraries contained unique molecular identifiers. Once 1 to 10 million T cells were used, roughly 0.5 million cDNA molecules resulted. TCRdb reanalysed the PCR reads using MiXCR and keeps one entry per CDR3 protein. This table holds roughly 600,000 distinct CDR3 sequences, 44% found once. The receptor comes from a girl between 5 and 17 years old with multiple sclerosis. The material sequenced was blood.

Here the CDR3 DNA reads TGTGCCAGCAGTTTAGCATTTCGGGAGACCCAGTACTTC. Translating it yields CASSLAFRETQYF. The chain joins TRBV27 to TRBJ2-5; D gene unclear. The V gene lost 2 bases and the J gene lost 5 bases, with 9 bases spanning the gap. Germline CDR1 MNHEY, CDR2 SMNVEV (reference sequence). This CDR3 contains 13 residues.